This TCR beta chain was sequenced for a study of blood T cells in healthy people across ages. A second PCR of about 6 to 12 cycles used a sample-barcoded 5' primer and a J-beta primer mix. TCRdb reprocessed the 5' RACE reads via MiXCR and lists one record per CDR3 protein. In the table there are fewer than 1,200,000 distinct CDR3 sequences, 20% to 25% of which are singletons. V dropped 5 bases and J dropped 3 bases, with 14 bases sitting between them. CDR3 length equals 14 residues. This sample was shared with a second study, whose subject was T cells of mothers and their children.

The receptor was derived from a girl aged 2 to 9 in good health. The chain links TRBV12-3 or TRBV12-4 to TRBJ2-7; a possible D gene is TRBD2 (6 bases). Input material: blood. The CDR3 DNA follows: TGTGCCAGCAGTCCACCTGGAGGGTACTACGAGCAGTACTTC. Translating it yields CASSPPGGYYEQYF.